Only a few counts were recorded for the clone carrying this T cell receptor (beta chain). Its antigen is unknown. The data originate from a study of blood T cells in healthy people across ages. Regarding the study as a whole: Greater diversity and more naive CD4+ cells were seen in long-lived donors than in aged donors. Older age coincided with a roughly linear decline in TCR beta diversity per million T cells. There was no known CMV status for donors, so expanded clonotype changes were possibly confounded.

It was with a sample-barcoded 5' primer and a J-beta primer mix that a second PCR of about 6 to 12 cycles was run. Tags on each cDNA molecule came from a template-switch adaptor with 12 random nucleotides. TCRdb independently ran MiXCR on the 5' RACE reads; one entry per CDR3 protein. Here the sample spans more than 650,000 distinct CDR3 sequences, about 20% being singletons. The clonotype comes from a man aged 70-80 years in good health. Sequenced input: blood.

The CDR3 protein is CASRPPGTSGINEQFF. The CDR3 DNA reads TGTGCCAGCAGGCCCCCCGGGACTAGCGGGATAAATGAGCAGTTCTTC. The V call is TRBV6-2 or TRBV6-3, the J call TRBJ2-1; TRBD2 aligns across 13 bases. The CDR3 runs to 16 residues. Germline CDR1 and CDR2: MNHEY and SVGEGT. J was trimmed by 7 bases and V by 6 bases; bases with no gene match: 9.